Listed here are 5 T cell receptor beta chains from one sample, sequenced in a study of cytomegalovirus exposure and HLA in healthy donors. 60 Vbeta and 13 Jbeta primers were used in PCR. Here immunoSEQ multiplex PCR was the method, and the copy in TCRdb shows in-frame clones only, minus some. Of about 100,000 clones listed, around 74% are singletons. Sequencing was performed on PBMCs. Receptor source: a man aged 35 to 55 in good health and CMV-seropositive.

The rearrangement joins TRBV19 to TRBJ2-7; D is perhaps TRBD2 (5 bases). This CDR3 contains 13 residues. Germline V gene sequence: CDR1 LNHDA, CDR2 SQIVND (reference sequence). V lost 5 bases and J lost 3, with 11 bases in between. CDR3 DNA sequence: TGTGCCAGTAGTTCGGCGGGTATCTACGAGCAGTACTTC. As protein: CASSSAGIYEQYF.

The chain joins TRBV6-5 to TRBJ1-4; 7 bases are shared with TRBD1. Germline V gene data show CDR1 as MNHEY and CDR2 as SVGAGI. V lost 7 bases and J lost 8; bases outside the gene matches: 4. The CDR3 is made up of 12 amino acids. The CDR3 nucleotides are TGTGCCAGCACCACACAGGGGGAAAAACTGTTTTTT. The encoded protein is CASTTQGEKLFF.

The chain recombines TRBV7-9 with TRBJ1-1, with 7 bases identical to TRBD1. Per germline, CDR1 SEHNR and CDR2 FQNEAQ (reference sequence). The J segment lost 10 bases and the V segment lost 1 base, leaving 6 bases of the junction unmatched. This CDR3 has 13 residues. CDR3 sequence reads: CASSLENTGAAFF. The DNA for the CDR3 is TGTGCCAGCAGCTTAGAAAATACAGGGGCAGCTTTCTTT.

As DNA, the CDR3 is TGCGCCAGCAGCTTGGACAGGGGAAACTATGGCTACACCTTC. This codes for CASSLDRGNYGYTF. The chain links TRBV5-1 to TRBJ1-2; 7 bases map to TRBD1. The trim removed 0 bases at V and 2 bases at J, leaving 1 base unmatched. Germline CDR1 and CDR2: SGHRS and YFSETQ. This CDR3 has 14 residues. The complete variable domain, with remaining parts taken from reference TRBV5-1 and TRBJ1-2, reads KAGVTQTPRYLIKTRGQQVTLSCSPISGHRSVSWYQQTPGQGLQFLFEYFSETQRNKGNFPGRFSGRQFSNSRSEMNVSTLELGDSALYLCASSLDRGNYGYTFGSGTRLTVV.

The chain is built from TRBV4-1 and TRBJ2-3; 8 bases map to TRBD2. Per germline, CDR1 MGHRA and CDR2 YSYEKL. CDR3 length: 19 amino acids. Trimming removed 4 bases from V and 0 bases from J; junction bases left unmatched: 15. The CDR3: CASSPKIPLERGSTDTQYF. The CDR3 nucleotides are TGCGCCAGCAGCCCTAAGATCCCCCTAGAGCGGGGGAGCACAGATACGCAGTATTTT.